This T cell receptor (beta chain) is drawn from a study of blood T cell repertoires in COVID-19. For the study at large: T cells, B-cell-depleted T cells, or PBMCs supplied cDNA or gDNA.

In the source study's methods: Amplified reference gene primers provided the basis for estimating nucleated cell counts. Assay used: immunoSEQ multiplex PCR; TCRdb lists only in-frame clones, some missing. The V and J calls and clone size come from that table; D and trimming were worked out from the DNA. This table has 150,000 to 200,000 clones, around 76% appearing once. Germline V gene sequence: CDR1 SGHAT, CDR2 FQNNGV. The CDR3 has 14 residues. V shed 5 bases and J shed 3 bases, with 13 bases lying between them. What was sequenced was peripheral blood. The origin of this receptor is a woman in her 70s with acute or convalescent COVID-19. The chain recombines TRBV11-2 with TRBJ1-2; D not certain. The CDR3 reads CASSPSPGDYGYTF. The CDR3 bases are TGTGCCAGCAGCCCGTCGCCCGGAGACTATGGCTACACCTTC.